What follows describes a single T cell receptor beta chain. The antigen remains unidentified. Germline loops: CDR1 LNHDA, CDR2 SQIVND (reference sequence). The germline V and J ends were trimmed by 0 bases and 2 bases, with 8 bases remaining between them. This CDR3 spans 14 amino acids. As to time point: cycle 4 day 1 (C4D1), after 5 to 7 weeks of nivolumab. There was relapse after autologous stem cell transplantation in every patient, and there was variation in brentuximab vedotin exposure. Magnetic negative selection was used to purify CD8+ T cells from thawed PBMCs. Patients' outcomes at their best amounted to complete response, partial response or progressive disease. TCRdb's table, derived via immunoSEQ multiplex PCR, lists solely in-frame clones and lacks some. Among around 21,000 clones, around 84% were seen once, and the ten largest hold about 7%. This sample was taken from a study of PD-1 blockade in classical Hodgkin lymphoma.

Study-level results: Complete responders entered with baseline diversity on par with newly diagnosed patients, the results showed. Repertoires differed for reasons still undefined, possibly disease activity or prior therapy. At baseline, newly diagnosed patients reportedly showed less TCR diversity than healthy donors.

This chain connects TRBV19 to TRBJ2-7; D remains ambiguous. This TCR was sampled from a human donor with classical Hodgkin lymphoma. Sequencing used CD8+ T cells from blood, obtained before the fourth cycle of nivolumab. CDR3 sequence (DNA): TGTGCCAGTAGTATAGATCTGAGACCCTACGAGCAGTACTTC. Translation gives CASSIDLRPYEQYF.